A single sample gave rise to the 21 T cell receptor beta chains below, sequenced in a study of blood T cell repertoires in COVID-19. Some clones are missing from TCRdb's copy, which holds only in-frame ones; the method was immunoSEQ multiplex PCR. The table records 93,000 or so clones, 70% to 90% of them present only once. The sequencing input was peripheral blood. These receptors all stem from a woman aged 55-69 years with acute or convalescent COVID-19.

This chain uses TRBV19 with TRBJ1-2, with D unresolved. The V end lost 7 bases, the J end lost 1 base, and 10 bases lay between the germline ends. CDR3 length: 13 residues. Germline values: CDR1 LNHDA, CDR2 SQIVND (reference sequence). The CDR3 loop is CASINRGNYGYTF. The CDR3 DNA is TGTGCCAGTATCAACCGCGGTAACTATGGCTACACCTTC. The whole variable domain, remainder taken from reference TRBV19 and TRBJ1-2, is DGGITQSPKYLFRKEGQNVTLSCEQNLNHDAMYWYRQDPGQGLRLIYYSQIVNDFQKGDIAEGYSVSREKKESFPLTVTSAQKNPTAFYLCASINRGNYGYTFGSGTRLTVV.

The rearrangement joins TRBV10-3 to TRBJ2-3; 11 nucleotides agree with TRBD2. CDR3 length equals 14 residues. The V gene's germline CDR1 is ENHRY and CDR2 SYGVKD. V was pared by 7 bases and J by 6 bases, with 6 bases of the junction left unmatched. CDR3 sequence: CAITGTSGADTQYF. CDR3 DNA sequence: TGTGCCATCACCGGGACTAGCGGCGCGGATACGCAGTATTTT.

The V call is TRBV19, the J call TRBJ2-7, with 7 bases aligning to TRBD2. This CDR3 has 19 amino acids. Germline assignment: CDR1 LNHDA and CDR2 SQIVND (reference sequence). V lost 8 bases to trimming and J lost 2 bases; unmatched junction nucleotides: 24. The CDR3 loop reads CASCVSGLADHLRTYEQYF. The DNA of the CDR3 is TGTGCCAGTTGTGTATCAGGGCTAGCGGATCACCTACGAACCTACGAGCAGTACTTC.

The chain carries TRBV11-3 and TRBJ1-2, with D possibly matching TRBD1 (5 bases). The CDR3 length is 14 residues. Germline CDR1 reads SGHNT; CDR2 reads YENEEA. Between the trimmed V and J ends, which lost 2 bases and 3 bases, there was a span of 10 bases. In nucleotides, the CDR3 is TGTGCCAGCAGCTTAACTGGGGCCTACTATGGCTACACCTTC. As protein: CASSLTGAYYGYTF.

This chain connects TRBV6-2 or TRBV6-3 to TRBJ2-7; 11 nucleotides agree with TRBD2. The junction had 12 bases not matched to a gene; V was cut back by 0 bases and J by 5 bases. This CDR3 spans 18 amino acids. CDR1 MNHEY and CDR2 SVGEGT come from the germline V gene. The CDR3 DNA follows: TGTGCCAGCAGTTACTCACCCCTAACTAGCGGGAGTCGCGACGAGCAGTACTTC. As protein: CASSYSPLTSGSRDEQYF.

The CDR3 nucleotides read TGCGCCAGCAGGTCAGGGTCAGGTTCCGGGGCCAACGTCCTGACTTTC. Translation: CASRSGSGSGANVLTF. This chain joins TRBV5-1 and TRBJ2-6; tentative D call: TRBD1 (5 bases). The CDR3 extends over 16 amino acids. The V end was cut by 5 bases, the J end by 4 bases, with 16 bases between. From germline, CDR1 is SGHRS and CDR2 YFSETQ.

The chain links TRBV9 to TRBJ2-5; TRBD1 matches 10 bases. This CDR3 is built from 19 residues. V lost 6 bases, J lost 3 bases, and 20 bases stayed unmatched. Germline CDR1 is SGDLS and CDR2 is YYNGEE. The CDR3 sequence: CASTSGDRGYGSGEETQYF. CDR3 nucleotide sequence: TGTGCCAGCACCTCGGGGGACAGGGGCTACGGGAGTGGTGAAGAGACCCAGTACTTC. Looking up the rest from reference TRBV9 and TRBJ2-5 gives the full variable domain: DSGVTQTPKHLITATGQRVTLRCSPRSGDLSVYWYQQSLDQGLQFLIQYYNGEERAKGNILERFSAQQFPDLHSELNLSSLELGDSALYFCASTSGDRGYGSGEETQYFGPGTRLLVL.

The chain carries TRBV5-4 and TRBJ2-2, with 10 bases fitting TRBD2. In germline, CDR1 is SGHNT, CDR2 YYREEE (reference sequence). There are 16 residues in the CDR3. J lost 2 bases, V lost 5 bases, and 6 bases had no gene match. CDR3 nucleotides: TGTGCCAGCAGTAGTCAGCGGGAGGGCAACACCGGGGAGCTGTTTTTT. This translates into CASSSQREGNTGELFF. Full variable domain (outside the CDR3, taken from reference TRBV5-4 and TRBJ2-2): ETGVTQSPTHLIKTRGQQVTLRCSSQSGHNTVSWYQQALGQGPQFIFQYYREEENGRGNFPPRFSGLQFPNYSSELNVNALELDDSALYLCASSSQREGNTGELFFGEGSRLTVL.

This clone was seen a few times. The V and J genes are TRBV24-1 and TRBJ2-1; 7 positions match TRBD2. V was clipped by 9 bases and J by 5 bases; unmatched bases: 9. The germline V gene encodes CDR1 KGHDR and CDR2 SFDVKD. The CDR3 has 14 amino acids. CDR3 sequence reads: CATGGVLGNNEQFF. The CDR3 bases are TGTGCCACCGGGGGGGTTTTGGGTAACAATGAGCAGTTCTTC.

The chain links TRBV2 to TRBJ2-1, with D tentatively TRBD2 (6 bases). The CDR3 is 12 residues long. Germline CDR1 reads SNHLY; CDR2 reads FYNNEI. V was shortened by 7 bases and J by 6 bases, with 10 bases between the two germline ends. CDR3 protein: CASNIGGNEQFF. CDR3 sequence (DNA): TGTGCCAGCAACATCGGGGGCAATGAGCAGTTCTTC. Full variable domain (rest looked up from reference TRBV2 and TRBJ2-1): EPEVTQTPSHQVTQMGQEVILRCVPISNHLYFYWYRQILGQKVEFLVSFYNNEISEKSEIFDDQFSVERPDGSNFTLKIRSTKLEDSAMYFCASNIGGNEQFFGPGTRLTVL.

The CDR3 here is CASSLSGQGAEAFF. CDR3 nucleotides: TGTGCCAGCAGCCTATCCGGACAGGGTGCTGAAGCTTTCTTT. V usage is TRBV9 and J usage is TRBJ1-1, with 8 bases fitting TRBD1. The junction had 8 bases not matched to a gene; V was cut back by 4 bases and J by 6 bases. From germline, CDR1 is SGDLS and CDR2 YYNGEE. The CDR3 sequence is 14 residues long.

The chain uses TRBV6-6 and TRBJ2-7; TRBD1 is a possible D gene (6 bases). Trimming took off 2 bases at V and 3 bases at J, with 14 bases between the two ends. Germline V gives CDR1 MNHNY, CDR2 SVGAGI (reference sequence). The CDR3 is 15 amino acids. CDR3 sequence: CASSYGQLYLYEQYV. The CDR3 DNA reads TGTGCCAGCAGTTACGGACAGCTCTACCTCTACGAGCAGTACGTC.

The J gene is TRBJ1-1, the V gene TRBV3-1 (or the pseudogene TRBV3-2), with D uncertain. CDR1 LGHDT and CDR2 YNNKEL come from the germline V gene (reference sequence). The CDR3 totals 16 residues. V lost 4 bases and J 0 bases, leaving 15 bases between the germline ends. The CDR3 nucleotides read TGTGCCAGCAGCCTTAACAGAGACAACATGAACACTGAAGCTTTCTTT. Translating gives CASSLNRDNMNTEAFF.

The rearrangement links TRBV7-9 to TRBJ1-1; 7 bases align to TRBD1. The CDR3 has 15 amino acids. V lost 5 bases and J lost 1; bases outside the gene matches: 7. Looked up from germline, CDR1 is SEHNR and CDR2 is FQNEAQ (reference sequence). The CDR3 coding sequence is TGTGCCAGCAGCGAGCAGGGGGAACCGAACACTGAAGCTTTCTTT. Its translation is CASSEQGEPNTEAFF.

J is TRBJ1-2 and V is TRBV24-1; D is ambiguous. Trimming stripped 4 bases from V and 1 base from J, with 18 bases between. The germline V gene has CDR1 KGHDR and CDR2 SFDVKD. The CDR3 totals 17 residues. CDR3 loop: CATSETAKGSRNYGYTF. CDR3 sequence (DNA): TGTGCCACCAGTGAAACAGCTAAAGGGAGCCGTAACTATGGCTACACCTTC.

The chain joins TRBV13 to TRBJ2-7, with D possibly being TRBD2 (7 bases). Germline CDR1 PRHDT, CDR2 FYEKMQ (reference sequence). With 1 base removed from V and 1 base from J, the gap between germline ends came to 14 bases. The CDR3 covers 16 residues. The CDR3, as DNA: TGTGCCAGCAGCTTAGCGGGGGGCCCAGGGTCCTACGAGCAGTACTTC. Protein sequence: CASSLAGGPGSYEQYF.

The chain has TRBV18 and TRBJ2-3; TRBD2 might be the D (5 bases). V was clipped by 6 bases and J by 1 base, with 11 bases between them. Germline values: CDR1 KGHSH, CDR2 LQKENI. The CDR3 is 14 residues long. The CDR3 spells CASSSQRGTDTQYF. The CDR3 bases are TGTGCCAGCTCGTCCCAGAGGGGCACAGATACGCAGTATTTT.

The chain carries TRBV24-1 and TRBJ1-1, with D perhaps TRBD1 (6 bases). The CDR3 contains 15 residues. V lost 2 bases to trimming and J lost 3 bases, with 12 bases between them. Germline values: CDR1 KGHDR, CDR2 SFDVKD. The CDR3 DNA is TGTGCCACCAGTGATTCCCAGGGGCTGGACACTGAAGCTTTCTTT. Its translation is CATSDSQGLDTEAFF.

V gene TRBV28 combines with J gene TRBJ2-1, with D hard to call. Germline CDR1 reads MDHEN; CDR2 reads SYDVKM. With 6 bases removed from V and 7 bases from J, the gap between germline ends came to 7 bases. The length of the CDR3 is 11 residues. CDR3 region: CASRRLNEQFF. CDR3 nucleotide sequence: TGTGCCAGCAGGCGCCTTAATGAGCAGTTCTTC.

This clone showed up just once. CDR3 protein: CASSFFGTDGNQPQHF. In nucleotides, the CDR3 is TGTGCCAGTAGTTTCTTTGGGACAGATGGCAATCAGCCCCAGCATTTT. This chain links TRBV19 with TRBJ1-5; 7 nucleotides align to TRBD1. CDR3 length: 16 residues. The germline V gene has CDR1 LNHDA and CDR2 SQIVND (reference sequence). Trimming cost V 5 bases and J 2 bases; bases outside gene matches: 9.

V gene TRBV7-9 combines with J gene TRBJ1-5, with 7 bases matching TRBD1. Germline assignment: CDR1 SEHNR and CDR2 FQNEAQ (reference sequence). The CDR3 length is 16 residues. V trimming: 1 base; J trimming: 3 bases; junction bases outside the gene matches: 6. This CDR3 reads CASSLEEGGPNQPQHF. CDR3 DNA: TGTGCCAGCAGCTTAGAAGAAGGGGGCCCCAATCAGCCCCAGCATTTT.